One TCR beta chain is described in this entry. This clonotype turned up a few times. No cognate antigen has been identified for it. Per-base qualities were not stored, and no clone one base away is much larger. Reading from cysteine to phenylalanine, the CDR3 counts 15 amino acids. CDR3 DNA only is kept here, 45 bases in frame from base 1. The germline V gene (reference sequence) gives CDR1 as DFQATT and CDR2 as SNEGSKA. This record belongs to a study of breast tumors, draining lymph nodes, adjacent tissues (dated by TCRdb to about 2016). In terms of the full investigation: Breast cancer patients provided tumor, adjacent nontumor tissue and axillary lymph nodes, and the study compared the TCR beta repertoires across these three sources. In human breast cancer, the study set out to evaluate how tumor, surrounding tissue and draining lymph node repertoires relate to one another and whether T cells may move between these sites.

Study-level results and caveats: The data were judged consistent with most tumor T cells deriving from the lymph node and then expanding within tumor tissue. Tumors showed preferential V and J gene usage, and their T-cell repertoire diversity fell below that of lymph nodes yet above that of nontumor tissue. The similarity between tumor and nontumor tissue repertoires was significantly greater in luminal-like breast cancer than in basal-like breast cancer. The study presented the conclusion that tumor T cells originate in lymph nodes as consistent with a hypothesis, not as something directly demonstrated.

The instrument was an Illumina HiSeq 2000. TCR beta chain libraries were generated by multiplex PCR amplification. High-throughput sequencing was used to analyze the amplified TCR beta chain products. TCRdb trimmed public reads at Q25 via fastp, called clones via MiXCR and kept in-frame beta chains. When rows share a CDR3 protein, they turn into one entry using the most common DNA and genes. This sample has tens of thousands of distinct CDR3 sequences in its table, and 45% to 75% of those were observed once. The ten largest account for 14% of the sample. The receptor was isolated from a female donor with breast cancer. Some clones in this sample may be carry-over from other donors' samples. The sequenced sample was breast tumor tissue. The chain uses TRBV20-1 and TRBJ2-2; TRBD1 matches 11 bases in the middle. The DNA sequence is TGCAGAGCCGGACAGGGGGCTTACAACACCGGGGAGCTGTTTTTT. It is translated as CRAGQGAYNTGELFF.